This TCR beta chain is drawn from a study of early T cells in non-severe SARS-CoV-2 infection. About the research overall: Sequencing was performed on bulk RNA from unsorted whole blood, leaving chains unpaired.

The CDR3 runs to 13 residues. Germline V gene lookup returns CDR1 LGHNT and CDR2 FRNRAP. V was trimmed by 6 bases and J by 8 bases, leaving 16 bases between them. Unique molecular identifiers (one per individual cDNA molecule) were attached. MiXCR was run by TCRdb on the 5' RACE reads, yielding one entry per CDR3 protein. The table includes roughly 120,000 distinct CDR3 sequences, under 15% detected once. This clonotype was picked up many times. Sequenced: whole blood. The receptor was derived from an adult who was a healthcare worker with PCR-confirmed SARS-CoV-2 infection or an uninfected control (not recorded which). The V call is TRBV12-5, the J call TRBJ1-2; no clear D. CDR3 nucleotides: TGTGCTAGTGGCTGGATGGGAGGAGACGGCTACACCTTC. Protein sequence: CASGWMGGDGYTF.